This entry features one T cell receptor beta chain sequence. The sample comes from a study of blood T cell repertoires in COVID-19. The CDR3 loop spans 16 amino acids. With 7 bases removed from V and 3 bases from J, the gap between germline ends came to 18 bases. CDR1 is SNHLY and CDR2 is FYNNEI in the germline V gene. Repertoires were generated with immunoSEQ multiplex PCR, while TCRdb's copy carries only in-frame clones and drops some. The table records 85,000 to 130,000 clones, approximately 90% of them present only once. The chain combines TRBV2 with TRBJ2-2; D is unresolved. The specimen was peripheral blood. This receptor was taken from a man aged 60 to 69 with acute or convalescent COVID-19. CDR3 nucleotide sequence: TGTGCCAGCAAAAGCACGCGATTTTTGGACACCGGGGAGCTGTTTTTT. Translated, it gives CASKSTRFLDTGELFF.